The 17 T cell receptor beta chains below were found in one sample sequenced in a study of post-analysis software for immune sequencing data. Notes on the study in general: Patients carried a handful of TRBV segments more frequently than controls did, and TRBV5-6, TRBV5-1 and TRBV20-1 were among them.

Their recognized antigens are unknown. Researchers reported that TCR beta cDNA libraries carried unique molecular identifiers. TCRdb redid the calling of the PCR reads with MiXCR, one entry per CDR3 protein. The repertoire holds some 690,000 distinct CDR3 sequences, with roughly three fifths as singletons. The sequenced sample was blood. These receptors were obtained from a girl aged 2-10 years with multiple sclerosis.

The V and J genes are TRBV4-2 and TRBJ2-7, with no clear D. The CDR3 totals 12 residues. Germline V gives CDR1 LGHNA, CDR2 YNFKEQ. V lost 0 bases, J lost 5 bases, and 5 bases lay in between. CDR3 residues: CASSQDFNEQYF. The CDR3 coding sequence is TGTGCCAGCAGCCAAGACTTTAACGAGCAGTACTTC.

This clonotype was detected a few times. The rearrangement uses TRBV7-9 and TRBJ2-2; 8 bases align to TRBD2. CDR1 is SEHNR, CDR2 FQNEAQ, per germline (reference sequence). The CDR3 sequence is 14 residues long. V shed 8 bases, J shed 3 bases, and the junction held 5 bases outside the gene matches. The CDR3, as DNA: TGTGCCAGCCCGGGGGGGTCGGACACCGGGGAGCTGTTTTTT. Translated, it gives CASPGGSDTGELFF.

The rearrangement joins TRBV20-1 to TRBJ2-1, with D possibly being TRBD1 (6 bases). The CDR3 loop spans 13 amino acids. Trimming took off 4 bases at V and 5 bases at J, with 12 bases between the two ends. Germline loops: CDR1 DFQATT, CDR2 SNEGSKA (reference sequence). This CDR3 reads CSATITGNNEQFF. CDR3 bases: TGCAGTGCTACTATAACAGGGAACAATGAGCAGTTCTTC.

The chain joins TRBV5-1 to TRBJ2-3, with 10 bases identical to TRBD2. This CDR3 contains 14 residues. In germline, CDR1 is SGHRS, CDR2 YFSETQ. J gave up 5 bases and V 5 bases, and 5 bases lay outside the gene matches. CDR3 residues: CASRQRGGEDTQYF. The CDR3 DNA follows: TGCGCCAGCAGACAGCGGGGGGGAGAAGATACGCAGTATTTT.

This clonotype was seen only a few times. V is TRBV29-1 and J is TRBJ2-2, with TRBD2 matching over 7 bases. The CDR3 contains 13 residues. CDR1 and CDR2 (germline): SQVTM, ANQGSEA. J lost 2 bases, V lost 5 bases, and 2 bases had no gene match. This CDR3 is CSVSGKNTGELFF. DNA of the CDR3: TGCAGCGTTAGCGGGAAAAACACCGGGGAGCTGTTTTTT.

The V call is TRBV29-1, the J call TRBJ1-5, with unresolved D. V was trimmed by 5 bases and J by 4 bases, leaving 6 bases between them. CDR3 length: 11 amino acids. Germline V CDR1 and CDR2: SQVTM, ANQGSEA. The CDR3 here is CSVKGNQPQHF. The CDR3 DNA reads as TGCAGCGTTAAGGGAAATCAGCCCCAGCATTTT.

The V call is TRBV27, the J call TRBJ2-7; D is uncertain. The CDR3 runs to 14 residues. V lost 4 bases and J 3 bases, leaving 13 bases between the germline ends. CDR1 and CDR2 from the germline V gene are MNHEY and SMNVEV (reference sequence). CDR3 sequence reads: CASSWSSNLYEQYF. The CDR3 bases are TGTGCCAGCAGTTGGTCCAGTAACCTCTACGAGCAGTACTTC.

This clonotype has a handful of counts. This chain connects TRBV5-1 to TRBJ2-6; no clear D. This CDR3 spans 15 amino acids. Germline loops: CDR1 SGHRS, CDR2 YFSETQ. Trimming stripped 2 bases from V and 2 bases from J, with 8 bases between. The CDR3 DNA is TGCGCCAGCAGCTTAAGGCTGCCTGGGGCCAACGTCCTGACTTTC. It encodes CASSLRLPGANVLTF. The full variable domain, in which reference TRBV5-1 and TRBJ2-6 provide the parts outside the CDR3, is KAGVTQTPRYLIKTRGQQVTLSCSPISGHRSVSWYQQTPGQGLQFLFEYFSETQRNKGNFPGRFSGRQFSNSRSEMNVSTLELGDSALYLCASSLRLPGANVLTFGAGSRLTVL.

J is TRBJ2-3 and V is TRBV20-1; 7 bases match TRBD2. This CDR3 comprises 15 residues. Germline-derived CDR1 and CDR2 are DFQATT and SNEGSKA (reference sequence). CDR3 amino acids: CSGVVWAGVPDTQYF. CDR3 DNA sequence: TGCAGCGGCGTTGTGTGGGCGGGGGTTCCAGATACGCAGTATTTT.

The gene calls are TRBV10-3 and TRBJ2-6, with a possible D match to TRBD1 (7 bases). The V gene's germline CDR1 is ENHRY and CDR2 SYGVKD. CDR3 size: 17 residues. Trimming left V 6 bases short and J 2 bases short, with 17 bases between. In DNA form, the CDR3 reads TGTGCCATCAGCCTTGGGCAGGGGGGAGCTGGGGCCAACGTCCTGACTTTC. Translating gives CAISLGQGGAGANVLTF.

With regard to this clonotype: A much larger clone differs from this one at a single base, so this may be a read error. The gene calls are TRBV6-5 and TRBJ1-4, with D possibly TRBD1 on 6 matching bases. The germline V gene encodes CDR1 MNHEY and CDR2 SVGAGI. CDR3 length: 15 amino acids. The V and J ends lost 5 bases and 5 bases respectively, with 15 bases between them. The CDR3 nucleotides are TGTGCCAGCAGTACCGGACAGAGCGAAAATGAAAAACTGTTTTTT. It specifies CASSTGQSENEKLFF.

V is TRBV7-2 and J is TRBJ2-2; D might be TRBD1 (6 bases). The CDR3 sequence is 17 residues long. V lost 1 base to trimming and J lost 4 bases, with 16 bases between them. CDR1 and CDR2 from the germline V gene are SGHTA and FQGNSA. CDR3 coding DNA: TGTGCCAGCAGCTTAGACGGCAGGGGCCTGTCCACCGGGGAGCTGTTTTTT. It codes for CASSLDGRGLSTGELFF. The variable domain in full, completed from reference TRBV7-2 and TRBJ2-2, reads GAGVSQSPSNKVTEKGKDVELRCDPISGHTALYWYRQSLGQGLEFLIYFQGNSAPDKSGLPSDRFSAERTGGSVSTLTIQRTQQEDSAVYLCASSLDGRGLSTGELFFGEGSRLTVL.

The chain joins TRBV5-1 to TRBJ1-6; 7 bases agree with TRBD1. Germline assignment: CDR1 SGHRS and CDR2 YFSETQ. There are 16 residues in the CDR3. Trimming at V came to 4 bases and at J to 0 bases, leaving 4 bases not matched to a gene. The CDR3 coding sequence is TGCGCCAGCAGCCGGCGGGACAGCTCCTATAATTCACCCCTCCACTTT. It is translated as CASSRRDSSYNSPLHF.

The chain couples TRBV15 to TRBJ2-1; a possible D gene is TRBD2 (7 bases). Germline V gene data show CDR1 as LNHNV and CDR2 as YYDKDF (reference sequence). V was cut by 5 bases and J by 2 bases, with 16 bases left in between. This CDR3 spans 16 amino acids. The CDR3 nucleotides read TGTGCCACCAGCGACCCGGGGGGCCGGACCTACAATGAGCAGTTCTTC. Translated: CATSDPGGRTYNEQFF.

This clonotype was observed a few times. The J gene is TRBJ2-6, the V gene TRBV7-9, with D unclear. Deletions cut 4 bases from V and 5 bases from J, with 6 bases between. Germline V gene lookup returns CDR1 SEHNR and CDR2 FQNEAQ (reference sequence). This CDR3 is 13 amino acids long. DNA of the CDR3: TGTGCCAGCAGCTACGACAGGGCCAACGTCCTGACTTTC. It encodes CASSYDRANVLTF.

This clonotype showed up just a few times. Written as DNA, the CDR3 is TGTGCCAGCAGCTTAAGAGGGTTTTATGGCTACACCTTC. This encodes CASSLRGFYGYTF. This chain uses TRBV7-2 with TRBJ1-2; D gene ambiguous. The V end lost 2 bases, the J end lost 5 bases, and 9 bases lay between the germline ends. Germline CDR1 is SGHTA and CDR2 is FQGNSA. This CDR3 comprises 13 residues. Together with reference TRBV7-2 and TRBJ1-2, the CDR3 gives the full variable domain: GAGVSQSPSNKVTEKGKDVELRCDPISGHTALYWYRQSLGQGLEFLIYFQGNSAPDKSGLPSDRFSAERTGGSVSTLTIQRTQQEDSAVYLCASSLRGFYGYTFGSGTRLTVV.

This chain connects TRBV4-2 to TRBJ1-1, with 7 bases lining up with TRBD1. The CDR3 extends over 13 amino acids. V lost 3 bases and J lost 10; bases outside the gene matches: 8. CDR1 is LGHNA, CDR2 YNFKEQ, per germline. The CDR3 loop reads CASSQGTALTAFF. The DNA for the CDR3 is TGTGCCAGCAGCCAGGGGACAGCACTGACAGCTTTCTTT.